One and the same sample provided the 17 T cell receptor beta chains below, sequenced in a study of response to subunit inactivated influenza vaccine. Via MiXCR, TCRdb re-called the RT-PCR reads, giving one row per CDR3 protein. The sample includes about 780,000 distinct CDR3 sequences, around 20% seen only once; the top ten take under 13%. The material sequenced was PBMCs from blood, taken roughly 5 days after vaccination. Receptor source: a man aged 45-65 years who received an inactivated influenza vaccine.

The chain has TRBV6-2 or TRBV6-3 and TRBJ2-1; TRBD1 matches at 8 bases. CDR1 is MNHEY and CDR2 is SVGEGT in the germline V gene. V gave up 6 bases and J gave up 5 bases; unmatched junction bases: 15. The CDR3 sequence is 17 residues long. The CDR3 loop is CASSPAWGQVRDNEQFF. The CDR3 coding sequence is TGTGCCAGCAGCCCCGCATGGGGACAGGTCAGGGACAATGAGCAGTTCTTC.

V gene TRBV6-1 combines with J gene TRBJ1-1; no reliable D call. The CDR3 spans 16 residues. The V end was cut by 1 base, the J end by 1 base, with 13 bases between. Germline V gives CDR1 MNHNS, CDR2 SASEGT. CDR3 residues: CASSEEIGWGNTEAFF. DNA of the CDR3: TGTGCCAGCAGTGAAGAGATAGGTTGGGGGAACACTGAAGCTTTCTTT.

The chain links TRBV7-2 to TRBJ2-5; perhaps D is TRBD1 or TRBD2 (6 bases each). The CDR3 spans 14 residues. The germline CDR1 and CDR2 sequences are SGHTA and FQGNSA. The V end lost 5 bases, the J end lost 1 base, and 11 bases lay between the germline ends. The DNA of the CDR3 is TGTGCCAGCAGCATCGGGGGCGGCCAAGAGACCCAGTACTTC. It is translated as CASSIGGGQETQYF.

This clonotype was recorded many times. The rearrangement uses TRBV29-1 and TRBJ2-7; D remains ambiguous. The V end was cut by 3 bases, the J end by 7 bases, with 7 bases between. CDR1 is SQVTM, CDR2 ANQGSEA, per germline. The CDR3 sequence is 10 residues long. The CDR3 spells CSVDGGEQYF. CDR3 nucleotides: TGCAGCGTTGATGGTGGAGAGCAGTACTTC.

DNA for the CDR3: TGTGCCAGCAGTTCTTCCGCCATAAATACGCAGTATTTT. Translation gives CASSSSAINTQYF. The V gene is TRBV6-2 or TRBV6-3, the J gene TRBJ2-3; D is undetermined. There are 13 residues in the CDR3. Germline V gene lookup returns CDR1 MNHEY and CDR2 SVGEGT. V gave up 4 bases and J gave up 7 bases, with 12 bases separating them.

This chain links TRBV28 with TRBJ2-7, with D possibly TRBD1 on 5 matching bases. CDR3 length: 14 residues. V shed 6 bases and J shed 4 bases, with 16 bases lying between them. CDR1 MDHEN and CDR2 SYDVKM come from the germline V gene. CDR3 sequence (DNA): TGTGCCAGCAGCTCATCCTCAGGGATTTACGAGCAGTACTTC. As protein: CASSSSSGIYEQYF. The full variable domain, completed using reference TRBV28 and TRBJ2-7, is DVKVTQSSRYLVKRTGEKVFLECVQDMDHENMFWYRQDPGLGLRLIYFSYDVKMKEKGDIPEGYSVSREKKERFSLILESASTNQTSMYLCASSSSSGIYEQYFGPGTRLTVT.

Here the CDR3 DNA reads TGTGCCAGCAGACACACTCAGGGTTCCGGAAATTCACCCCTCCACTTT. Amino acid sequence: CASRHTQGSGNSPLHF. This sequence joins TRBV11-2 and TRBJ1-6; the D gene is possibly TRBD1 (5 bases). This CDR3 region has 16 residues. CDR1 is SGHAT and CDR2 is FQNNGV in the germline V gene. Trimming stripped 6 bases from V and 7 bases from J, with 19 bases between.

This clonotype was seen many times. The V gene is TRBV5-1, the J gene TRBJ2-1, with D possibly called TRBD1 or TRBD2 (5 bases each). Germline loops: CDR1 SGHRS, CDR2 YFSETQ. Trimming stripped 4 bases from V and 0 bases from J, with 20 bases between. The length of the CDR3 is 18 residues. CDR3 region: CASSLQPSVGDSYNEQFF. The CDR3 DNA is TGCGCCAGCAGCCTCCAACCCTCCGTGGGGGACTCCTACAATGAGCAGTTCTTC. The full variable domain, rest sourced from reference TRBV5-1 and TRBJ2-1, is KAGVTQTPRYLIKTRGQQVTLSCSPISGHRSVSWYQQTPGQGLQFLFEYFSETQRNKGNFPGRFSGRQFSNSRSEMNVSTLELGDSALYLCASSLQPSVGDSYNEQFFGPGTRLTVL.

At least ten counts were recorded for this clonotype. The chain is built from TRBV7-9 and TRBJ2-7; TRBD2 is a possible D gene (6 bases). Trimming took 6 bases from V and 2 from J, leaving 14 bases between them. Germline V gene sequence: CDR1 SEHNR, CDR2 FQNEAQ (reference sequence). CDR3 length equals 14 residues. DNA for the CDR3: TGTGCCAGCAGTTTGGACGGGGGAACCTACGAGCAGTACTTC. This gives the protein CASSLDGGTYEQYF.

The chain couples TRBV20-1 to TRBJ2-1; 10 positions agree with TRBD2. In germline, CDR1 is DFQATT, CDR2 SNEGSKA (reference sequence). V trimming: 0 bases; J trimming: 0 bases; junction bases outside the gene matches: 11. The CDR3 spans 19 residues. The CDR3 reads CSARDRSGLAASSYNEQFF. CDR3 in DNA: TGCAGTGCTAGAGATCGCTCCGGACTAGCGGCCAGCTCCTACAATGAGCAGTTCTTC.

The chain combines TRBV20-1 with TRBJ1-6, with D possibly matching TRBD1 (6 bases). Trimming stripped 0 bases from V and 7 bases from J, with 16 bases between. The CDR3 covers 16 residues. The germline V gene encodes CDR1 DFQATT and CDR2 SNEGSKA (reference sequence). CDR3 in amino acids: CSARDGGQSGNSPLHF. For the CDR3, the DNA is TGCAGTGCTAGAGATGGGGGGCAATCCGGGAATTCACCCCTCCACTTT.

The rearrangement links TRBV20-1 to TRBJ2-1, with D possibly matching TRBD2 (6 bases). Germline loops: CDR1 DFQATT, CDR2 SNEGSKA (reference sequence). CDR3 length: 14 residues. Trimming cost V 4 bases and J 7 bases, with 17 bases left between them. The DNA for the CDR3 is TGCAGTGCTAATCCATGGCTAGCGAAGAATGAGCAGTTCTTC. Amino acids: CSANPWLAKNEQFF.

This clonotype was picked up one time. CDR3 loop: CASRMWGYTDTQYF. CDR3 in DNA: TGTGCCAGCAGAATGTGGGGTTACACAGATACGCAGTATTTT. The genes are TRBV6-1 and TRBJ2-3; no definite D call. Between the trimmed V and J ends, which lost 6 bases and 2 bases, there was a span of 12 bases. This CDR3 comprises 14 residues. The germline CDR1 and CDR2 sequences are MNHNS and SASEGT.

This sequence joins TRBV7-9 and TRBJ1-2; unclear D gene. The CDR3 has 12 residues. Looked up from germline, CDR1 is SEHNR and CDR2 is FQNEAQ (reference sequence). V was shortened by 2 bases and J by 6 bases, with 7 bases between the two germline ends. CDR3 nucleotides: TGTGCCAGCAGCTTAAGACCCGATGGCTACACCTTC. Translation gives CASSLRPDGYTF.

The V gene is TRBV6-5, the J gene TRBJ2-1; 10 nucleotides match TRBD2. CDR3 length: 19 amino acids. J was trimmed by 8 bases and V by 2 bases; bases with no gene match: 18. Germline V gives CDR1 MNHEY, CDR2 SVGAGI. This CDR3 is CASSYTVSGSSGGLYEQFF. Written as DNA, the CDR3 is TGTGCCAGCAGTTACACCGTCTCGGGGTCTAGCGGGGGTCTCTATGAGCAGTTCTTC.

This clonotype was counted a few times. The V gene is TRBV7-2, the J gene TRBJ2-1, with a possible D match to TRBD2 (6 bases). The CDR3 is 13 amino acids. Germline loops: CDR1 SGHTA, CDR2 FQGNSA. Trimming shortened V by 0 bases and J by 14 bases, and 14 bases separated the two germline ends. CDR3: CASSLAEGRLKFF. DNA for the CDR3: TGTGCCAGCAGCTTAGCGGAGGGACGCCTCAAGTTCTTC. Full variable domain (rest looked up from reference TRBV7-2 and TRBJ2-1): GAGVSQSPSNKVTEKGKDVELRCDPISGHTALYWYRQSLGQGLEFLIYFQGNSAPDKSGLPSDRFSAERTGGSVSTLTIQRTQQEDSAVYLCASSLAEGRLKFFGPGTRLTVL.

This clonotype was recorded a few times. Here the CDR3 reads CAISESALRGDEQFF. In DNA form, the CDR3 reads TGTGCCATCAGTGAGTCTGCTCTCCGGGGTGATGAGCAGTTCTTC. The V and J genes are TRBV10-3 and TRBJ2-1; a possible D gene is TRBD2 (5 bases). The CDR3 consists of 15 residues. V shed 0 bases and J shed 8 bases, with 14 bases lying between them. Germline V gene sequence: CDR1 ENHRY, CDR2 SYGVKD.